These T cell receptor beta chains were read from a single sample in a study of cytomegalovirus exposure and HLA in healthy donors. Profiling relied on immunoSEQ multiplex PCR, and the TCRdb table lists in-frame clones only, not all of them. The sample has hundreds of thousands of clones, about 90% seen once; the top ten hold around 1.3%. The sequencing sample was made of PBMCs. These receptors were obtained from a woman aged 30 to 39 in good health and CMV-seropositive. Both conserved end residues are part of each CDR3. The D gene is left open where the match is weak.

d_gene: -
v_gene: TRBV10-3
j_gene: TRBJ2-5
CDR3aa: CAIRGAPQETQYF
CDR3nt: TGTGCCATCCGGGGGGCTCCTCAAGAGACCCAGTACTTC

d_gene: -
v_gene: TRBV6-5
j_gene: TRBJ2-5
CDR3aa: CASSYTRSVVIETQYF
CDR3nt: TGTGCCAGCAGTTATACCCGGTCGGTAGTGATAGAGACCCAGTACTTC

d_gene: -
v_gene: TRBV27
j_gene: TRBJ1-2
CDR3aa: CASSPSRGDSGYTF
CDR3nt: TGTGCCAGCAGTCCCTCCCGCGGGGATTCAGGCTACACCTTC

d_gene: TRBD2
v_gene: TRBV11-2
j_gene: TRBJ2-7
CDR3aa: CASSLTDGTSREQYF
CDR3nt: TGTGCCAGCAGCTTAACTGATGGGACTAGTCGCGAGCAGTACTTC

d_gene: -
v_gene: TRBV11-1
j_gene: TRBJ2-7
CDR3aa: CASSLYRGSYEQYF
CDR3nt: TGTGCCAGCAGCTTATACAGAGGGAGCTACGAGCAGTACTTC

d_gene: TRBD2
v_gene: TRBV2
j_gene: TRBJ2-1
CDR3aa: CASSVAGLYNEQFF
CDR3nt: TGTGCCAGCAGTGTAGCGGGACTGTACAATGAGCAGTTCTTC

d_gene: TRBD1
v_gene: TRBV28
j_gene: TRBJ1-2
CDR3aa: CASSLTGTIINGYTF
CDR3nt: TGTGCCAGCAGTTTGACAGGGACCATAATAAATGGCTACACCTTC

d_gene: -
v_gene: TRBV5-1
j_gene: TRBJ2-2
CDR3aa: CASSDPRDANTGELFF
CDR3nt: TGCGCCAGCAGCGACCCGCGGGACGCCAACACCGGGGAGCTGTTTTTT

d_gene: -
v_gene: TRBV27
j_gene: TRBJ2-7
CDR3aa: CASRTRRDSPYEQYF
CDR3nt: TGTGCCAGCAGGACCCGCCGGGACTCTCCCTACGAGCAGTACTTC

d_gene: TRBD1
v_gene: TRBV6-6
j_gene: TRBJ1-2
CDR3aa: CASSGQGFYGYTF
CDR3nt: TGTGCCAGCAGTGGACAGGGCTTCTATGGCTACACCTTC

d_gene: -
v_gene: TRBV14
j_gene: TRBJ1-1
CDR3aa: CASSQSRGTEAFF
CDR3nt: TGTGCCAGCAGCCAATCCAGAGGCACTGAAGCTTTCTTT

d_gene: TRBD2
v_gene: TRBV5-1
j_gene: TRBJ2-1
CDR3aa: CASSLVASGSNEQFF
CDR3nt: TGCGCCAGCAGCTTGGTGGCTAGCGGGAGTAATGAGCAGTTCTTC

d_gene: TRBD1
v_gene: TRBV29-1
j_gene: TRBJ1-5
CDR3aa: CSALTGRDQPQHF
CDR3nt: TGCAGCGCATTGACAGGGCGAGATCAGCCCCAGCATTTT

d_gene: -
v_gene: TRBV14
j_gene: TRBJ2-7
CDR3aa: CASSQDSSPGDEQYF
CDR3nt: TGTGCCAGCAGCCAAGATTCTAGCCCGGGAGACGAGCAGTACTTC

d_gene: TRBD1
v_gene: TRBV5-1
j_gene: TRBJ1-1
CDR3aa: CASSFNRGPNTEAFF
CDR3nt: TGCGCCAGCAGCTTTAACAGGGGGCCGAACACTGAAGCTTTCTTT

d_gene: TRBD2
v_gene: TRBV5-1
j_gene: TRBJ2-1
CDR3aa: CASSLGGTSGNEQFF
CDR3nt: TGCGCCAGCAGCTTGGGTGGGACTAGCGGTAATGAGCAGTTCTTC

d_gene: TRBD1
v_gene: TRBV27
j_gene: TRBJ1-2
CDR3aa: CASRKRDSASGYTF
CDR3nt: TGTGCCAGCAGGAAAAGGGACAGCGCCAGTGGCTACACCTTC

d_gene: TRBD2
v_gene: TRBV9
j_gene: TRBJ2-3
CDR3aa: CASSARLAGRSTDTQYF
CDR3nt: TGTGCCAGCAGCGCCAGACTAGCGGGTCGTAGCACAGATACGCAGTATTTT

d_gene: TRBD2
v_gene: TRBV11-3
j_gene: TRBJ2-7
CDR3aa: CASSLVSQLAGVYEQYF
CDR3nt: TGTGCCAGCAGCTTAGTGTCCCAACTAGCGGGAGTCTACGAGCAGTACTTC

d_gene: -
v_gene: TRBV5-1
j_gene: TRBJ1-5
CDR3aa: CASSLVGAQPQHF
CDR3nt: TGCGCCAGCAGCTTAGTAGGGGCTCAGCCCCAGCATTTT

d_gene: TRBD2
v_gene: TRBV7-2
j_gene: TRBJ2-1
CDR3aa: CASSLSLTSGSYNEQFF
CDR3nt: TGTGCCAGCAGCTTAAGTCTGACTAGCGGGTCCTACAATGAGCAGTTCTTC

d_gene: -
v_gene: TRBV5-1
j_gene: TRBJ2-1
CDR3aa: CASSSPGTSYNEQFF
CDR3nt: TGCGCCAGCAGCTCGCCGGGGACATCCTACAATGAGCAGTTCTTC